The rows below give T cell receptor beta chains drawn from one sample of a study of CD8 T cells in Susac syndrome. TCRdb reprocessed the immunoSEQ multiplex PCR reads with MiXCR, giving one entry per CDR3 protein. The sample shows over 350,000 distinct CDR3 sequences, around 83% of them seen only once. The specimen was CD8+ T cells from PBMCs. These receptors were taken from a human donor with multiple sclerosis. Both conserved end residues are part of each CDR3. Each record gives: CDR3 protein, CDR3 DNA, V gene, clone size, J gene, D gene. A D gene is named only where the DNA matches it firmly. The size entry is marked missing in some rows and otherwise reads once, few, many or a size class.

CDR3: CASSLVPPSGNTGELFF
DNA: TGCGCCAGCAGCTTAGTCCCCCCTAGCGGAAACACCGGGGAGCTGTTTTTT
V: TRBV5-1
size: few
J: TRBJ2-2
D: TRBD2

CDR3: CASSLRDGYEQYF
DNA: TGCGCCAGCAGCTTGCGGGACGGTTACGAGCAGTACTTC
V: TRBV5-1
size: few
J: TRBJ2-7
D: -

CDR3: CASSSHGLAGAVETQYF
DNA: TGTGCCAGCAGCTCACATGGACTAGCGGGAGCTGTAGAGACCCAGTACTTC
V: TRBV6-1
size: -
J: TRBJ2-5
D: TRBD2

CDR3: CASSASATNEKLFF
DNA: TGTGCCAGCAGCGCTTCTGCAACTAATGAAAAACTGTTTTTT
V: TRBV9
size: few
J: TRBJ1-4
D: -

CDR3: CASSDLGRGVYEQYF
DNA: TGTGCCAGCAGTGATCTCGGCAGGGGGGTCTACGAGCAGTACTTC
V: TRBV6-1
size: -
J: TRBJ2-7
D: -

CDR3: CASSLGQGITDTQYF
DNA: TGTGCCAGCAGTCTCGGACAGGGGATCACAGATACGCAGTATTTT
V: TRBV5-1
size: few
J: TRBJ2-3
D: TRBD1

CDR3: CASSPPTGEPSSYEQYF
DNA: TGCGCCAGCAGCCCCCCGACAGGGGAACCTAGCTCCTACGAGCAGTACTTC
V: TRBV5-1
size: -
J: TRBJ2-7
D: TRBD1

CDR3: CASSQDKRRLAPYNEQFF
DNA: TGTGCCAGCAGCCAAGATAAGAGGAGACTAGCCCCCTACAATGAGCAGTTCTTC
V: TRBV3-1
size: once
J: TRBJ2-1
D: TRBD2

CDR3: CASSVAEIQPQHF
DNA: TGTGCCAGCAGTGTTGCGGAGATACAGCCCCAGCATTTT
V: TRBV6-1
size: few
J: TRBJ1-5
D: -

CDR3: CASSFFQGPYEQYF
DNA: TGTGCCAGCAGCTTTTTTCAGGGGCCCTACGAGCAGTACTTC
V: TRBV7-2
size: -
J: TRBJ2-7
D: -

CDR3: CASSFQGFHNQPQHF
DNA: TGTGCCAGCAGTTTTCAGGGGTTTCACAATCAGCCCCAGCATTTT
V: TRBV12-3/TRBV12-4
size: -
J: TRBJ1-5
D: -

CDR3: CASLTEVRGNTIYF
DNA: TGTGCCTCCCTCACGGAGGTGAGAGGAAACACCATATATTTT
V: TRBV30
size: -
J: TRBJ1-3
D: -

CDR3: CAGHSLYEQYF
DNA: TGTGCCGGTCACAGCTTATACGAGCAGTACTTC
V: TRBV30
size: once
J: TRBJ2-7
D: -

CDR3: CATSDSGRGPGELFF
DNA: TGTGCCACCAGTGATTCTGGTAGAGGACCCGGGGAGCTGTTTTTT
V: TRBV24-1
size: -
J: TRBJ2-2
D: -

CDR3: CASSESMDSNTEAFF
DNA: TGTGCCAGCAGTGAAAGTATGGACTCGAACACTGAAGCTTTCTTT
V: TRBV2
size: -
J: TRBJ1-1
D: -

CDR3: CASSVGTSGNNEQFF
DNA: TGTGCCAGCAGCGTCGGGACTAGCGGTAACAATGAGCAGTTCTTC
V: TRBV9
size: -
J: TRBJ2-1
D: TRBD2

CDR3: CSAREVQSDSYEQYF
DNA: TGCAGTGCTAGAGAGGTACAGTCCGACTCCTACGAGCAGTACTTC
V: TRBV20-1
size: -
J: TRBJ2-7
D: -

CDR3: CASSLTGLMNTEAFF
DNA: TGTGCCAGCAGCCTAACGGGACTTATGAACACTGAAGCTTTCTTT
V: TRBV3-1
size: -
J: TRBJ1-1
D: -

CDR3: CSAAGYQETQYF
DNA: TGCAGCGCCGCAGGGTATCAGGAGACCCAGTACTTC
V: TRBV29-1
size: -
J: TRBJ2-5
D: -

CDR3: CATSRGSSPTDTQYF
DNA: TGTGCCACCAGCAGAGGTAGTAGTCCCACAGATACGCAGTATTTT
V: TRBV15
size: -
J: TRBJ2-3
D: -

CDR3: CASSGVSETQYF
DNA: TGTGCCAGCAGTGGTGTGAGTGAGACCCAGTACTTC
V: TRBV25-1
size: -
J: TRBJ2-5
D: -

CDR3: CASLRMGQGNGEQYF
DNA: TGTGCCAGCCTACGTATGGGACAGGGGAATGGCGAGCAGTACTTC
V: TRBV2
size: -
J: TRBJ2-7
D: TRBD1

CDR3: CASSEGQGAGYEQYF
DNA: TGTGCCAGCAGCGAGGGACAGGGGGCAGGGTACGAGCAGTACTTC
V: TRBV9
size: -
J: TRBJ2-7
D: TRBD1

CDR3: CASSRDPGYYNEQFF
DNA: TGTGCCAGCAGTCGGGACCCCGGTTACTACAATGAGCAGTTCTTC
V: TRBV27
size: -
J: TRBJ2-1
D: -

CDR3: CASSPWTNEKLFF
DNA: TGTGCCAGCAGCCCCTGGACTAATGAAAAACTGTTTTTT
V: TRBV7-9
size: few
J: TRBJ1-4
D: -

CDR3: CASSPWAGTAFF
DNA: TGTGCCAGCAGTCCGTGGGCCGGGACGGCTTTCTTT
V: TRBV27
size: -
J: TRBJ1-1
D: -

CDR3: CACEGTGELFF
DNA: TGTGCCTGCGAGGGAACCGGGGAGCTGTTTTTT
V: TRBV30
size: -
J: TRBJ2-2
D: -

CDR3: CASSVLYEQYF
DNA: TGTGCCAGCAGCGTCCTATACGAGCAGTACTTC
V: TRBV7-2
size: -
J: TRBJ2-7
D: -

CDR3: CASSMGTGFTDTQYF
DNA: TGTGCCAGTAGTATGGGGACAGGGTTCACAGATACGCAGTATTTT
V: TRBV19
size: once
J: TRBJ2-3
D: TRBD1

CDR3: CASSFTQANNEQFF
DNA: TGTGCCAGCAGTTTTACCCAGGCCAACAATGAGCAGTTCTTC
V: TRBV27
size: -
J: TRBJ2-1
D: -

CDR3: CASSIPPLRGNNEQFF
DNA: TGTGCCAGTAGTATCCCCCCCCTTCGGGGTAACAATGAGCAGTTCTTC
V: TRBV19
size: -
J: TRBJ2-1
D: -

CDR3: CASSQESAGGYNEQFF
DNA: TGTGCCAGCAGCCAAGAGTCGGCGGGAGGGTATAATGAGCAGTTCTTC
V: TRBV4-2
size: -
J: TRBJ2-1
D: TRBD2

CDR3: CASSRTSSWIDTQYF
DNA: TGTGCCAGCAGTCGGACTAGTTCCTGGATAGATACGCAGTATTTT
V: TRBV4-2
size: few
J: TRBJ2-3
D: TRBD2

CDR3: CSVEVPTAKIGEETQYF
DNA: TGCAGCGTTGAAGTCCCCACAGCGAAAATTGGGGAAGAGACCCAGTACTTC
V: TRBV29-1
size: -
J: TRBJ2-5
D: -

CDR3: CASSQSAGRTEAFF
DNA: TGCGCCAGCAGTCAATCAGCCGGGCGAACTGAAGCTTTCTTT
V: TRBV23-1
size: -
J: TRBJ1-1
D: -

CDR3: CASTLGGEGANVLTF
DNA: TGTGCCAGTACCCTCGGGGGAGAAGGGGCCAACGTCCTGACTTTC
V: TRBV19
size: -
J: TRBJ2-6
D: -

CDR3: CASQGTSGNEQFF
DNA: TGTGCCAGCCAGGGGACTAGCGGGAATGAGCAGTTCTTC
V: TRBV11-2
size: -
J: TRBJ2-1
D: TRBD2

CDR3: CASSHGANQETQYF
DNA: TGTGCCAGCAGCCACGGGGCAAACCAAGAGACCCAGTACTTC
V: TRBV5-5
size: -
J: TRBJ2-5
D: -

CDR3: CASSGSETSRGTQYF
DNA: TGTGCCAGCAGTGGGTCCGAAACTTCTAGGGGTACGCAGTATTTT
V: TRBV3-1
size: -
J: TRBJ2-3
D: -

CDR3: CASSLHKQGNHVGLFF
DNA: TGTGCCAGCAGCCTTCACAAACAGGGGAACCATGTGGGACTGTTTTTT
V: TRBV7-3
size: -
J: TRBJ1-4
D: TRBD1

CDR3: CASSQTGTGANEQFF
DNA: TGTGCCAGCAGCCAAACCGGGACAGGGGCCAATGAGCAGTTCTTC
V: TRBV3-1
size: -
J: TRBJ2-1
D: TRBD1

CDR3: CASSAGRSLYGYTF
DNA: TGTGCCAGCAGTGCGGGACGATCTCTTTATGGCTACACCTTC
V: TRBV6-5
size: -
J: TRBJ1-2
D: -

CDR3: CASSPGTPSGGYTF
DNA: TGTGCCAGCAGTCCCGGGACCCCCTCGGGTGGCTACACCTTC
V: TRBV27
size: -
J: TRBJ1-2
D: -

CDR3: CASSYSPKGNEQYF
DNA: TGTGCCAGCAGTTACAGTCCGAAGGGTAACGAGCAGTACTTC
V: TRBV6-5
size: -
J: TRBJ2-7
D: -

CDR3: CASRTGNNEQFF
DNA: TGTGCCAGTCGGACAGGGAACAATGAGCAGTTCTTC
V: TRBV5-6
size: -
J: TRBJ2-1
D: TRBD1

CDR3: CASRPIPGQGTEAFF
DNA: TGTGCCAGTAGACCCATCCCGGGACAGGGGACTGAAGCTTTCTTT
V: TRBV19
size: -
J: TRBJ1-1
D: TRBD1

CDR3: CASSFLSGADTQYF
DNA: TGTGCCAGCAGCTTCCTCTCAGGGGCAGATACGCAGTATTTT
V: TRBV7-2
size: once
J: TRBJ2-3
D: -

CDR3: CSVGQSYEQYF
DNA: TGCAGCGTTGGCCAATCCTACGAGCAGTACTTC
V: TRBV29-1
size: -
J: TRBJ2-7
D: -

CDR3: CAWMVNTEAFF
DNA: TGTGCCTGGATGGTCAACACTGAAGCTTTCTTT
V: TRBV30
size: -
J: TRBJ1-1
D: -

CDR3: CASSEVRQTQETQYF
DNA: TGTGCCAGCAGTGAAGTCAGGCAGACTCAAGAGACCCAGTACTTC
V: TRBV2
size: -
J: TRBJ2-5
D: -

CDR3: CASSFAVSSYNEQFF
DNA: TGTGCCAGCAGCTTCGCGGTTAGCTCCTACAATGAGCAGTTCTTC
V: TRBV5-5
size: -
J: TRBJ2-1
D: -